These T cell receptor beta chains were read from a single sample in a study of T-cell memory formation after mild COVID-19. One entry per CDR3 protein results from TCRdb running MiXCR on the 5' RACE reads. The profile shows around 390,000 distinct CDR3 sequences, more than 15% of them singletons. The source material was PBMCs or a T cell subset sorted from them (not recorded which). All receptors derive from a man younger than 35 who had mild COVID-19 (a few samples of this study predate the infection). Cell type and time point are not known. Both conserved end residues are part of each CDR3. The D gene is left open where the match is weak. Size is omitted from some rows. Given values are once, few, many or a class for expanded clones.

d_gene: NA
abundance: NA
j_gene: TRBJ2-3
v_gene: TRBV7-6
len: 11
CDR3aa: CASSSSGRVYF
CDR3nt: TGTGCCAGCAGCTCCTCGGGTAGGGTGTATTTT

d_gene: NA
abundance: many
j_gene: TRBJ2-2
v_gene: TRBV4-3
len: 12
CDR3aa: CASSQDDGELFF
CDR3nt: TGCGCCAGCAGCCAAGATGACGGGGAGCTGTTTTTT

d_gene: NA
abundance: few
j_gene: TRBJ2-2
v_gene: TRBV7-2
len: 15
CDR3aa: CASSLAGLDTGELFF
CDR3nt: TGTGCCAGCAGCTTAGCAGGGCTTGACACCGGGGAGCTGTTTTTT

d_gene: NA
abundance: few
j_gene: TRBJ2-2
v_gene: TRBV12-3/TRBV12-4
len: 15
CDR3aa: CASSQSVSTTGELFF
CDR3nt: TGTGCCAGCAGTCAATCGGTATCTACCACCGGGGAGCTGTTTTTT

d_gene: NA
abundance: few
j_gene: TRBJ1-1
v_gene: TRBV9
len: 14
CDR3aa: CASSVVGENTEAFF
CDR3nt: TGTGCCAGCAGCGTAGTAGGAGAGAACACTGAAGCTTTCTTT

d_gene: NA
abundance: few
j_gene: TRBJ2-3
v_gene: TRBV9
len: 15
CDR3aa: CASSLTSGTLDTQYF
CDR3nt: TGTGCCAGCAGCCTCACTTCCGGGACCCTCGATACGCAGTATTTT

d_gene: TRBD2
abundance: few
j_gene: TRBJ2-1
v_gene: TRBV6-2/TRBV6-3
len: 19
CDR3aa: CASSYGTSGFLSSYNEQFF
CDR3nt: TGTGCCAGCAGTTACGGGACTAGCGGTTTCCTGAGCTCCTACAATGAGCAGTTCTTC

d_gene: NA
abundance: few
j_gene: TRBJ1-6
v_gene: TRBV19
len: 12
CDR3aa: CASSTQAAPLHF
CDR3nt: TGTGCCAGTAGTACACAGGCGGCACCCCTCCACTTT

d_gene: NA
abundance: NA
j_gene: TRBJ1-2
v_gene: TRBV5-1
len: 14
CDR3aa: CASSLARANYGYTF
CDR3nt: TGCGCCAGCAGCTTGGCCCGAGCGAACTATGGCTACACCTTC

d_gene: NA
abundance: few
j_gene: TRBJ1-1
v_gene: TRBV6-5
len: 15
CDR3aa: CASSYGRTLNTEAFF
CDR3nt: TGTGCCAGCAGTTACGGTCGGACATTGAACACTGAAGCTTTCTTT

d_gene: TRBD1
abundance: NA
j_gene: TRBJ2-1
v_gene: TRBV5-1
len: 18
CDR3aa: CASYTTGGALNSYNEQFF
CDR3nt: TGCGCCAGCTATACGACAGGGGGCGCCTTAAACTCCTACAATGAGCAGTTCTTC

d_gene: NA
abundance: NA
j_gene: TRBJ1-2
v_gene: TRBV18
len: 17
CDR3aa: CASSPIGGFTANYGYTF
CDR3nt: TGTGCCAGCTCACCAATCGGAGGGTTTACGGCTAACTATGGCTACACCTTC

d_gene: TRBD2
abundance: few
j_gene: TRBJ2-3
v_gene: TRBV2
len: 15
CDR3aa: CASSREGPRVGTQYF
CDR3nt: TGTGCCAGCAGCCGGGAGGGACCGCGCGTCGGTACGCAGTATTTT

d_gene: TRBD1
abundance: few
j_gene: TRBJ2-2
v_gene: TRBV9
len: 17
CDR3aa: CASSARTGGLGTGELFF
CDR3nt: TGTGCCAGCAGCGCCCGGACAGGGGGCCTTGGCACCGGGGAGCTGTTTTTT

d_gene: TRBD1
abundance: few
j_gene: TRBJ2-3
v_gene: TRBV23-1
len: 16
CDR3aa: CASSHGTGGRLDTQYF
CDR3nt: TGCGCCAGCAGTCATGGGACAGGGGGCCGATTAGATACGCAGTATTTT

d_gene: NA
abundance: NA
j_gene: TRBJ1-1
v_gene: TRBV12-3/TRBV12-4
len: 13
CDR3aa: CASSFSLGDEAFF
CDR3nt: TGTGCCAGCAGTTTTTCTTTGGGAGATGAAGCTTTCTTT